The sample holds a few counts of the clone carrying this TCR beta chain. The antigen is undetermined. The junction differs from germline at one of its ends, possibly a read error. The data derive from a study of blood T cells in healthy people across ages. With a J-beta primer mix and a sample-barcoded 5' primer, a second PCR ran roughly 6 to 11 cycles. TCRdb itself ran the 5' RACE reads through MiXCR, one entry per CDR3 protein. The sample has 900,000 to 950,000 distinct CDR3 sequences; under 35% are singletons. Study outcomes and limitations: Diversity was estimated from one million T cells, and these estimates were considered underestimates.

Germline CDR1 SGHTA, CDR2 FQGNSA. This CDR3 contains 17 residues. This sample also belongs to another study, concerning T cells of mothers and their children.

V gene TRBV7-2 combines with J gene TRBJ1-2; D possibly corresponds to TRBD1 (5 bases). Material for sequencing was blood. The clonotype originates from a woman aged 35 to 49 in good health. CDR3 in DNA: TGTGCCGGCAGCTTGAGATCCGGGACGGGGACTAACTATGGCTACACCTTC. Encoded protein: CAGSLRSGTGTNYGYTF.